The entry that follows covers one T cell receptor (beta chain) sequence. Its antigen is as yet unknown. The CDR3 totals 16 residues. Germline loops: CDR1 ENHRY, CDR2 SYGVKD. J gave up 6 bases and V 3 bases, and 7 bases lay outside the gene matches. Amplification yielded TCR beta CDR3 regions, with RNA transcripts as the source. A set of HTBI primers served as the primers for a first-round RT-PCR of the TCR CDR3. TCRdb re-analysed the multiplex PCR reads in MiXCR, keeping a single row per CDR3 protein. The sample shows around 690,000 distinct CDR3 sequences, 20% of them seen only once. This entry is derived from a study of T cells in Graves' hyperthyroidism and ophthalmopathy. Whole-study findings and limits: Blood samples included most of the expanded thyroid clonotypes exceeding 0.001.

Ophthalmopathy patients showed a Clinical Activity Score of at least 3, NOSPECS grade of at least 4 and duration under 3 months. Uncontrolled infection, other autoimmune disease, pregnancy or lactation excluded patients. The chain couples TRBV10-3 to TRBJ2-2; 10 nucleotides line up with TRBD1. The sample consisted of blood. This TCR was sampled from a young man with Graves' ophthalmopathy. In nucleotides, the CDR3 is TGTGCCATCAGTGATACGGGACAGGGGATCCCCGGGGAGCTGTTTTTT. This codes for CAISDTGQGIPGELFF.